The TCR beta chain described here comes from a study of cytomegalovirus exposure and HLA in healthy donors. Study information: The 95 to 150 validation repertoires, a later analysis reported, used the same platform as the 666 first-cohort repertoires. Study conclusions and caveats: TCR sequences were mostly rare, though some public TCRs occurred in many donors. In a later analysis, first-cohort TCR clusters were found to tend to co-occur in the 100 to 150 validation repertoires.

Method: immunoSEQ multiplex PCR; TCRdb's copy keeps in-frame clones and lacks some. The sample contains 150,000 to 200,000 clones, about 82% of which appear only once. The count of this clone is one. Its cognate antigen is unknown. The donors formed part of the approximately 120-subject validation cohort, distinct from the roughly 700-subject first cohort. Germline V gene data show CDR1 as SGHDT and CDR2 as YYEEEE. V trimming: 0 bases; J trimming: 5 bases; junction bases outside the gene matches: 8. CDR3 length: 16 residues. Sequencing was done on a sample of PBMCs. The TCR was taken from a woman aged 18-35 years in good health and CMV-seronegative. The V call is TRBV5-6, the J call TRBJ2-1; 7 bases match TRBD2. For the CDR3, the DNA is TGTGCCAGCAGCTTGGCGTGGAGGGAGGGTAACAATGAGCAGTTCTTC. Translating gives CASSLAWREGNNEQFF. Supplemented by reference TRBV5-6 and TRBJ2-1, the full variable domain reads DAGVTQSPTHLIKTRGQQVTLRCSPKSGHDTVSWYQQALGQGPQFIFQYYEEEERQRGNFPDRFSGHQFPNYSSELNVNALLLGDSALYLCASSLAWREGNNEQFFGPGTRLTVL.